A selection of T cell receptor beta chains follows, all from one sample in a study of shared clonotypes between healthy human individuals. Only in-frame clones appear in the TCRdb table, and some are missing; sequencing was by immunoSEQ multiplex PCR. The sample has 700,000 or so clones, around 72% seen once. Source material: memory CD4+ T cells sorted from blood. The receptors stem from a woman in her twenties or thirties in good health. The conserved cysteine and the conserved F or W are not part of the CDR3 here.

CDR3aa	v_gene	j_gene
ASLPGTSGYEQY	TRBV28	TRBJ2-7
ASSEGTSGNTIY	TRBV5-1	TRBJ1-3
ASSQARAAGELF	TRBV14	TRBJ2-2
ASSPLYQETQY	TRBV5-1	TRBJ2-5
ASSDRTSGSSYNEQF	TRBV7-9	TRBJ2-1
ATSRDRGGAYEQY	TRBV15	.
ASTRAGEDYT	TRBV2	TRBJ1-2
ASSLGEIPKQF	TRBV7-9	TRBJ2-1
ASSQERLPGVGYT	TRBV4-1	TRBJ1-2
ASREREGVNTQY	TRBV6-5	TRBJ2-3
ASSAWTEPYEQY	TRBV7-2	TRBJ2-7
SVGKAGGNNEQF	TRBV29-1	TRBJ2-1
ASSSNLAGVGNEQF	TRBV5-1	TRBJ2-1
AIMGQGSYEQY	TRBV10-3	TRBJ2-7